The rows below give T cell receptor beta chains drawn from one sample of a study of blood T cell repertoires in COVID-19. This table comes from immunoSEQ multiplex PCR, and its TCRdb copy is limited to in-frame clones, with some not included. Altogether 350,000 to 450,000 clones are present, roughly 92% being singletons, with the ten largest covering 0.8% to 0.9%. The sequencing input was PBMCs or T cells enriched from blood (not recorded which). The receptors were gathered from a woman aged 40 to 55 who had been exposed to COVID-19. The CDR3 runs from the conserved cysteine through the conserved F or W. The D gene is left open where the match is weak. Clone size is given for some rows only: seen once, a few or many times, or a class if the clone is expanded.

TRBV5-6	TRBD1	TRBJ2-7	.	CASSDTTGVYEQYF	TGTGCCAGCAGCGATACGACAGGGGTCTACGAGCAGTACTTC
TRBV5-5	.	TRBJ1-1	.	CASSLGQDTEAFF	TGTGCCAGCAGCTTGGGACAGGACACTGAAGCTTTCTTT
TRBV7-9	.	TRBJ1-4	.	CASSGRGWGEKLFF	TGTGCCAGCAGCGGTCGCGGGTGGGGTGAAAAACTGTTTTTT
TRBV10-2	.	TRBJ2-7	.	CASIAGRGSYEQYF	TGCGCCAGCATAGCCGGACGGGGGTCCTACGAGCAGTACTTC
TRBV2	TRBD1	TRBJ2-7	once	CASSADRGLSEQYF	TGTGCCAGCAGTGCGGACAGGGGGCTAAGTGAGCAGTACTTC
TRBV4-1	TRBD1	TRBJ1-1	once	CASSQFQGARGTEAFF	TGCGCCAGCAGCCAATTCCAGGGGGCCAGAGGCACTGAAGCTTTCTTT
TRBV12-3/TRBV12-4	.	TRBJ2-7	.	CASSDLPGNEQYF	TGTGCCAGCAGCGACCTACCAGGGAACGAGCAGTACTTC
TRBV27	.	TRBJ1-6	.	CASSLGQGFNSPLHF	TGTGCCAGCAGCCTAGGGCAGGGTTTCAATTCACCCCTCCACTTT
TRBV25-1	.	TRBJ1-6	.	CASSDQSLINSPLHF	TGTGCCAGCAGTGATCAAAGCCTGATCAATTCACCCCTCCACTTT
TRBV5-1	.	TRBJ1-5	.	CASSLVPNQPQHF	TGCGCCAGCAGCTTGGTCCCTAATCAGCCCCAGCATTTT
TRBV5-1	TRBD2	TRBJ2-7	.	CASSGSGGDYEQYF	TGCGCCAGCAGCGGTAGCGGGGGGGACTACGAGCAGTACTTC
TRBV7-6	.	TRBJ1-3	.	CASSLGGVGNTIYF	TGTGCCAGCAGCTTAGGGGGGGTCGGAAACACCATATATTTT
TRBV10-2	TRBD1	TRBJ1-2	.	CASSPRRDRLYGYTF	TGCGCCAGCAGCCCCCGAAGGGACAGACTCTATGGCTACACCTTC
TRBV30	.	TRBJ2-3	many	CAWSVQNFRDTDTQYF	TGTGCCTGGAGTGTACAGAACTTCCGGGACACAGATACGCAGTATTTT
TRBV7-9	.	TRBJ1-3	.	CASSLRQRSSGNTIYF	TGTGCCAGCAGCTTAAGACAGCGTAGCTCTGGAAACACCATATATTTT
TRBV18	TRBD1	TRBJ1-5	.	CASSPRTGGDNQPQHF	TGTGCCAGCTCACCAAGGACAGGGGGGGACAATCAGCCCCAGCATTTT
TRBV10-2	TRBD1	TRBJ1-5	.	CASTGTGKHQPQHF	TGCGCCAGCACTGGGACAGGGAAGCACCAGCCCCAGCATTTT
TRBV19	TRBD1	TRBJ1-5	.	CASSGDRPYSNQPQHF	TGTGCCAGTAGTGGGGACAGACCCTATAGCAATCAGCCCCAGCATTTT
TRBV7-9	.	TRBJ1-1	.	CASSLALAGPHQSEAFF	TGTGCCAGCAGCTTAGCGCTGGCAGGTCCCCACCAGTCTGAAGCTTTCTTT
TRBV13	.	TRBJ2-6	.	CASSLVSGSGANVLTF	TGTGCCAGCAGCTTAGTGAGCGGGTCTGGGGCCAACGTCCTGACTTTC
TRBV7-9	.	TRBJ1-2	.	CASSLGGFYGYTF	TGTGCCAGCAGCTTGGGGGGTTTCTATGGCTACACCTTC
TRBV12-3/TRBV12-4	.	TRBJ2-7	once	CASSTLAREQYF	TGTGCCAGCAGCACCCTAGCGCGCGAGCAGTACTTC
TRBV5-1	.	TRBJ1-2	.	CASSLEGVVGYGYTF	TGCGCCAGCAGCTTGGAGGGGGTAGTAGGCTATGGCTACACCTTC
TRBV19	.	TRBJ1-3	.	CASSIDLLFLQVPAGNTIYF	TGTGCCAGTAGTATAGATCTTCTCTTTCTTCAGGTTCCAGCTGGAAACACCATATATTTT
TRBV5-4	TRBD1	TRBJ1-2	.	CASRPTGGSPGYTF	TGTGCCAGCAGGCCGACAGGGGGCTCCCCTGGCTACACCTTC
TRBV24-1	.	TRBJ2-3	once	CATSPGWERRSDTQYF	TGTGCCACCAGTCCGGGGTGGGAGAGGCGGTCTGATACGCAGTATTTT
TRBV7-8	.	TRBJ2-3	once	CASSLPGSGTDTQYF	TGTGCCAGCAGCTTACCGGGGTCGGGCACAGATACGCAGTATTTT
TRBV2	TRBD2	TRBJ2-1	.	CASNRAGTFYNEQFF	TGTGCCAGCAACCGAGCGGGAACATTTTACAATGAGCAGTTCTTC
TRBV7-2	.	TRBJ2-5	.	CASNRGGNQETQYF	TGTGCCAGCAACCGCGGAGGGAATCAAGAGACCCAGTACTTC
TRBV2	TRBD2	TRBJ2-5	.	CASSTSGRETQYF	TGTGCCAGCAGTACAAGCGGGAGAGAGACCCAGTACTTC
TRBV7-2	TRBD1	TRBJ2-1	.	CASSLDRGIINEQFF	TGTGCCAGCAGCCTGGACAGGGGCATAATCAATGAGCAGTTCTTC
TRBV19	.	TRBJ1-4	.	CASSSQGSPNEKLFF	TGTGCCAGTAGTTCACAGGGAAGCCCTAATGAAAAACTGTTTTTT
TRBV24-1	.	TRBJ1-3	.	CATPQGTESSGNTIYF	TGTGCCACCCCGCAGGGAACGGAAAGCTCTGGAAACACCATATATTTT
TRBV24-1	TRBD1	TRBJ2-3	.	CATSDSLGGTGGTDTQYF	TGTGCCACCAGTGATTCCCTAGGCGGGACAGGGGGCACAGATACGCAGTATTTT
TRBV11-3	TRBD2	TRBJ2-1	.	CASSFRRTSDEQFF	TGTGCCAGCAGCTTTAGGCGGACTAGCGATGAGCAGTTCTTC
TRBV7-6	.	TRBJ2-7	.	CASSLALSYEQYF	TGTGCCAGCAGCTTAGCCTTATCCTACGAGCAGTACTTC
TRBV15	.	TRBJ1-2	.	CATSRGGQGYGYTF	TGTGCCACCAGCAGAGGAGGTCAGGGGTATGGCTACACCTTC